These 4 T cell receptor beta chains were all obtained from the same sample, sequenced in a study of blood T cells in healthy people across ages. Using a J-beta primer mix together with a sample-barcoded 5' primer, a second PCR was run for about 6 to 12 cycles. From the 5' RACE reads, TCRdb called clonotypes with MiXCR, one entry per CDR3 protein. Here the sample spans about 800,000 distinct CDR3 sequences, 58% being singletons. Sequencing used blood. The receptor source for this set is a man aged 25-45 years in good health.

The V and J genes are TRBV3-1 and TRBJ2-1; 11 nucleotides match TRBD2. V gave up 3 bases and J gave up 10 bases; unmatched junction bases: 5. The CDR3 consists of 14 residues. Germline V CDR1 and CDR2: LGHDT, YNNKEL (reference sequence). This CDR3 is CASSHSGRAQEQFF. The CDR3 coding sequence is TGTGCCAGCAGCCATAGCGGGAGGGCCCAGGAGCAGTTCTTC.

This clonotype appeared a few times. This sequence joins TRBV5-6 and TRBJ1-2; D is perhaps TRBD1 (5 bases). The germline V gene encodes CDR1 SGHDT and CDR2 YYEEEE. V dropped 4 bases and J dropped 6 bases, with 13 bases sitting between them. This CDR3 is 13 amino acids long. CDR3 loop: CASSLHRSHGYTF. The CDR3 nucleotides read TGTGCCAGCAGCCTACACAGGTCCCATGGCTACACCTTC. Variable domain in full (rest from reference TRBV5-6 and TRBJ1-2): DAGVTQSPTHLIKTRGQQVTLRCSPKSGHDTVSWYQQALGQGPQFIFQYYEEEERQRGNFPDRFSGHQFPNYSSELNVNALLLGDSALYLCASSLHRSHGYTFGSGTRLTVV.

The chain has TRBV6-5 and TRBJ1-1; 7 nucleotides line up with TRBD1. The length of the CDR3 is 16 residues. The germline gives CDR1 MNHEY, CDR2 SVGAGI. V trimming: 6 bases; J trimming: 5 bases; junction bases outside the gene matches: 15. CDR3 nucleotides: TGTGCCAGCAGACCACCGGGACAGATCCCTTTTACTGAAGCTTTCTTT. Its protein is CASRPPGQIPFTEAFF.

This clonotype showed up just a few times. V and J are TRBV25-1 and TRBJ1-2; possible D gene TRBD1, 5 bases. This CDR3 is 15 amino acids long. CDR1 is MGHDK and CDR2 is SYGVNS in the germline V gene. The V end was cut by 1 base, the J end by 7 bases, with 16 bases between. The CDR3 reads CASSEWSGRLGGYTF. DNA for the CDR3: TGTGCCAGCAGTGAATGGTCAGGGAGGTTGGGTGGCTACACCTTC.